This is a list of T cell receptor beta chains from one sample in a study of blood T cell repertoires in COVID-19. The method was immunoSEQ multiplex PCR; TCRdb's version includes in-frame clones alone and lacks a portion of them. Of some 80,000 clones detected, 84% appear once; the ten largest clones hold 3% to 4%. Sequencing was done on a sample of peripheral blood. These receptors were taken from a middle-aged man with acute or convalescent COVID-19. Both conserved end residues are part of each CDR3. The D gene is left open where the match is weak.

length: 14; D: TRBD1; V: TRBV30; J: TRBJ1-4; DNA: TGTGCCTGGAGTGTAGGGGGCGATGGTGAAAAACTGTTTTTT; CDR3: CAWSVGGDGEKLFF
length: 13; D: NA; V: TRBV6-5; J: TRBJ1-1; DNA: TGTGCCAGCAGTCACCGGGGGAACACTGAAGCTTTCTTT; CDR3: CASSHRGNTEAFF
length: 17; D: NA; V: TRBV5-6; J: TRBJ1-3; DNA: TGTGCCAGCAGCTTCTCTGAGGGATGGGTAGCTGGAAACACCATATATTTT; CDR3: CASSFSEGWVAGNTIYF
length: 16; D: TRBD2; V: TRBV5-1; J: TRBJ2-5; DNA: TGCGCCAGCAGCTCCGGACTAGCGGGGGGGCAGGAGACCCAGTACTTC; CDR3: CASSSGLAGGQETQYF
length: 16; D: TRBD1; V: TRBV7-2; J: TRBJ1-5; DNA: TGTGCCAGCAGCTTAGGGGGGACAGGGATGGCCCAGCCCCAGCATTTT; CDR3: CASSLGGTGMAQPQHF
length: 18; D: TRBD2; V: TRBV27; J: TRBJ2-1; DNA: TGTGCCAGCAGTTCCGGACTAGCGGGAGGGCCACGAATGAGATGGCAGTTCTTC; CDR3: CASSSGLAGGPRMRWQFF
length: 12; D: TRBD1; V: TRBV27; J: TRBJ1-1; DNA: TGTGCCAGCAGTTCGCAGGGGGCGGAAGCTTTCTTT; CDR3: CASSSQGAEAFF
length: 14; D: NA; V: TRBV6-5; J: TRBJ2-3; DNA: TGTGCCAGCAGACGACAGATTAGCACAGATACGCAGTATTTT; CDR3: CASRRQISTDTQYF
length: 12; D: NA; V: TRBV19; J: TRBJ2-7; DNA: TGTGCCAGCCAGGACAGCACCTACGAGCAGTACTTC; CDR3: CASQDSTYEQYF
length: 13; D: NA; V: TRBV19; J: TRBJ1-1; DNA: TGTGCCAGTAGTATAAGCCTGAACACTGAAGCTTTCTTT; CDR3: CASSISLNTEAFF
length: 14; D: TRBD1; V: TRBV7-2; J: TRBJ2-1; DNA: TGTGCCAGCAGCTTAGGGACAGGTAACAATGAGCAGTTCTTC; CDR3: CASSLGTGNNEQFF
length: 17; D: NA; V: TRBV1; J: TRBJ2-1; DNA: TGCACCAGCAGGCTTTCCCCTAGCGGGGGGTTTTACAATGAGCAGTTCTTC; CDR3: CTSRLSPSGGFYNEQFF